The TCR beta chain under discussion was sequenced for a study of blood T cell repertoires in COVID-19. Background on the study: The United States, Italy and Spain provided the acute and convalescent COVID-19 samples. Nucleic acid was either cDNA or gDNA, and it came from T cells, B-cell-depleted T cells, or PBMCs.

The CDR3 runs 13 residues. Germline lookup yields CDR1 LNHNV and CDR2 YYDKDF (reference sequence). The germline V and J ends were trimmed by 5 bases and 6 bases, with 14 bases remaining between them. Original methodology: Estimation of nucleated cell counts relied on the amplification of reference gene primers. TCRdb's copy holds only in-frame clones and misses some; the assay was immunoSEQ multiplex PCR. That table is the source of V, J and clone size, and D and trimming were worked out from the DNA. In the table there are a few hundred thousand clones, approximately 89% of which are singletons. Sequencing was carried out using peripheral blood. This receptor was taken from a man between 40 and 49 years old who had recovered from COVID-19. The chain carries TRBV15 and TRBJ2-7, with D tentatively TRBD1 (7 bases). The CDR3 loop is CATSPDRRGEQYF. The CDR3 DNA reads as TGTGCCACCAGCCCGGACAGGAGGGGCGAGCAGTACTTC.